What follows describes a single T cell receptor beta chain. The ends were cut back, 0 bases at V and 3 bases at J, with 3 bases in the middle. Germline assignment: CDR1 SGHAT and CDR2 FQNNGV. This CDR3 contains 13 residues. TCRdb re-derived calls from the RT-PCR reads in MiXCR, one entry per CDR3 protein. The sample holds 190,000 or so distinct CDR3 sequences; less than 50% are singletons and the top ten take 11%. The record originates from a study of patients and donors after allogeneic stem cell transplantation. J is TRBJ1-5 and V is TRBV11-2, with unresolved D. The sequence came from a human donor who was either an allogeneic HSCT recipient or a stem cell or donor lymphocyte infusion donor (not recorded which). It is not recorded whose cells these are; they may come from a transplant donor. Specimen: blood, either unsorted or a sorted T cell fraction (not recorded which). CDR3 DNA: TGTGCCAGCAGCTTAGACATCAATCAGCCCCAGCATTTT. Encoded protein: CASSLDINQPQHF.